The 22 T cell receptor beta chains in this list originate from one sample, sequenced in a study of PD-1 blockade in classical Hodgkin lymphoma. Every patient relapsed after autologous stem cell transplantation, and brentuximab vedotin exposure varied. Profiling relied on immunoSEQ multiplex PCR, and the TCRdb table lists in-frame clones only, not all of them. This table holds around 20,000 clones, around 86% found once. The specimen was peripheral blood mononuclear cells (PBMCs), collected before the second cycle of nivolumab. These receptors were taken from a human donor with classical Hodgkin lymphoma.

CDR3 sequence: CASSLSGYRGGGTDTQYF. For the CDR3, the DNA is TGTGCCAGCAGCTTAAGCGGGTATCGCGGGGGAGGCACAGATACGCAGTATTTT. The J gene is TRBJ2-3, the V gene TRBV7-4, with TRBD2 identical over 7 bases. The V gene's germline CDR1 is SGHVT and CDR2 SQSDAQ. The trim removed 2 bases at V and 1 base at J, leaving 12 bases unmatched. The CDR3 spans 18 residues. Filled out from reference TRBV7-4 and TRBJ2-3, the complete variable domain reads GAGVSQSPRYKVAKRGRDVALRCDSISGHVTLYWYRQTLGQGSEVLTYSQSDAQRDKSGRPSGRFSAERPERSVSTLKIQRTEQGDSAVYLCASSLSGYRGGGTDTQYFGPGTRLTVL.

The chain joins TRBV4-3 to TRBJ2-5, with 7 bases identical to TRBD1. The J call may be wrong; the DNA end is better matched by TRBJ2-7. Germline values: CDR1 LGHNA, CDR2 YSLEER. The CDR3 covers 14 residues. In DNA form, the CDR3 reads TGCGCCAGCAGCTCAACCCAGGGGGCCTACGAGCAGTACTTC. Translating it yields CASSSTQGAYEQYF.

The rearrangement joins TRBV4-3 to TRBJ2-1; 11 bases are a match to TRBD2. The CDR3 is 16 residues long. Trimming at V came to 4 bases and at J to 8 bases, leaving 10 bases not matched to a gene. Germline values: CDR1 LGHNA, CDR2 YSLEER. The CDR3: CASSLAGGPYEDEQFF. CDR3 bases: TGCGCCAGCAGCCTAGCGGGGGGGCCGTATGAGGATGAGCAGTTCTTC.

The genes are TRBV2 and TRBJ1-6; D is possibly TRBD1 (6 bases). Trimming stripped 6 bases from V and 2 bases from J, with 11 bases between. The CDR3 length is 15 residues. Germline V gene lookup returns CDR1 SNHLY and CDR2 FYNNEI. The CDR3 DNA sequence: TGTGCCAGCAGCGCCCGGGGGCCCTATAATTCACCCCTCCACTTT. Encoded protein: CASSARGPYNSPLHF.

This clone has just a few counts. The V and J genes are TRBV7-8 and TRBJ1-1, with D perhaps TRBD1 (5 bases). The CDR3 has 13 amino acids. The germline V and J ends were trimmed by 1 base and 5 bases, with 8 bases remaining between them. CDR1 and CDR2 from the germline V gene are SGHVS and FQNEAQ. CDR3 in amino acids: CASSLGGWTEAFF. Written as DNA, the CDR3 is TGTGCCAGCAGCTTAGGGGGGTGGACTGAAGCTTTCTTT.

This clone was seen once. The chain combines TRBV5-1 with TRBJ1-2; D is unclear. The V gene lost 0 bases and the J gene lost 2 bases, with 8 bases spanning the gap. The CDR3 sequence is 14 residues long. Germline values: CDR1 SGHRS, CDR2 YFSETQ. The CDR3 DNA sequence: TGCGCCAGCAGCTTGGCCGACGGAAACTATGGCTACACCTTC. Amino acids: CASSLADGNYGYTF.

The rearrangement uses TRBV18 and TRBJ2-1, with D tentatively TRBD2 (5 bases). V lost 3 bases, J lost 1 base, and 16 bases lay in between. CDR1 is KGHSH, CDR2 LQKENI, per germline. The CDR3 covers 17 residues. Here the CDR3 reads CASSPQSGSGSYNEQFF. For the CDR3, the DNA is TGTGCCAGCTCACCCCAGTCGGGGAGTGGGTCCTACAATGAGCAGTTCTTC.

This clone has a single count. The germline gene is not matched at one end of the junction; a read error may be the cause. The chain recombines TRBV7-9 with TRBJ2-7, with TRBD1 matching 10 bases. Germline loops: CDR1 SEHNR, CDR2 FQNEAQ (reference sequence). The CDR3 length is 14 residues. This chain's CDR3 is CASSLTGGSSEQYF. The CDR3 DNA sequence: TGTGCCAGCAGCTTGACAGGGGGCTCCTCCGAGCAGTACTTC.

The V call is TRBV5-1, the J call TRBJ2-1; 7 bases line up with TRBD1. This CDR3 is built from 15 residues. J gave up 8 bases and V 0 bases, and 8 bases lay outside the gene matches. The germline V gene has CDR1 SGHRS and CDR2 YFSETQ. CDR3 DNA sequence: TGCGCCAGCAGCTTGGGTGGACAGGCGACGTATGAGCAGTTCTTC. Encoded protein: CASSLGGQATYEQFF.

The J gene is TRBJ2-5, the V gene TRBV5-5, with D hard to call. The CDR3 covers 12 residues. Per the germline V gene, CDR1 is SGHKS and CDR2 is YYEKEE (reference sequence). Trimming pared 4 bases from V and 5 bases from J, leaving 9 bases between. The DNA for the CDR3 is TGTGCCAGCAGCAGGGATTGGGAGACCCAGTACTTC. Residues: CASSRDWETQYF.

The J gene is TRBJ2-5, the V gene TRBV6-1; D ambiguous. The CDR3 extends over 16 amino acids. The V gene lost 0 bases and the J gene lost 2 bases, with 13 bases spanning the gap. The germline V gene encodes CDR1 MNHNS and CDR2 SASEGT. As DNA, the CDR3 is TGTGCCAGCAGTGAAGCTAGTGGGGATAAACAAGAGACCCAGTACTTC. This encodes CASSEASGDKQETQYF.

The genes are TRBV5-1 and TRBJ1-6, with D possibly being TRBD1 (5 bases). Germline V gene data show CDR1 as SGHRS and CDR2 as YFSETQ. Trimming took 0 bases from V and 6 from J, leaving 10 bases between them. The CDR3 length is 15 residues. CDR3 sequence (DNA): TGCGCCAGCAGCTTGGAAGTTCAGGGTAATTCACCCCTCCACTTT. As protein: CASSLEVQGNSPLHF.

The chain combines TRBV14 with TRBJ1-1; D possibly corresponds to TRBD1 (5 bases). Trimming removed 4 bases at V and 10 bases at J, with 16 bases between. The V gene's germline CDR1 is SGHDN and CDR2 FVKESK. CDR3 length: 13 residues. CDR3 DNA sequence: TGTGCCAGCAGCCGGAATTCCGGGGCTCCAGCTTTCTTT. This encodes CASSRNSGAPAFF. Filled out from reference TRBV14 and TRBJ1-1, the complete variable domain reads EAGVTQFPSHSVIEKGQTVTLRCDPISGHDNLYWYRRVMGKEIKFLLHFVKESKQDESGMPNNRFLAERTGGTYSTLKVQPAELEDSGVYFCASSRNSGAPAFFGQGTRLTVV.

V usage is TRBV19 and J usage is TRBJ1-6; D possibly corresponds to TRBD1 (5 bases). The CDR3 contains 14 residues. The germline V and J ends were trimmed by 1 base and 9 bases, with 10 bases remaining between them. The germline V gene has CDR1 LNHDA and CDR2 SQIVND (reference sequence). CDR3 sequence: CASSIAPGLSPLHF. The CDR3 DNA reads as TGTGCCAGTAGTATAGCCCCGGGACTTTCACCCCTCCACTTT.

This chain joins TRBV5-1 and TRBJ1-6; the match to TRBD1 covers 7 bases. With 4 bases clipped from V and 5 bases from J, the junction kept 3 bases outside the gene matches. Germline V lookup: CDR1 SGHRS, CDR2 YFSETQ. The CDR3 covers 14 residues. The CDR3 DNA sequence: TGCGCCAGCAGCCCCGGGACAGATAATTCACCCCTCCACTTT. This translates into CASSPGTDNSPLHF.

The rearrangement joins TRBV5-1 to TRBJ2-3, with D possibly TRBD2 on 6 matching bases. This CDR3 contains 16 residues. V lost 0 bases and J 1 base, leaving 12 bases between the germline ends. Per germline, CDR1 SGHRS and CDR2 YFSETQ. CDR3: CASSLATSSGTDTQYF. The CDR3 region has the DNA TGCGCCAGCAGCTTGGCCACTTCTAGCGGCACAGATACGCAGTATTTT.

CDR3 bases: TGCGCCAGCAGCTTGGAGGGGTCTGGCTACACCTTC. The encoded protein is CASSLEGSGYTF. This chain joins TRBV5-1 and TRBJ1-2; D may be TRBD1 (5 bases). This CDR3 spans 12 amino acids. The germline V gene encodes CDR1 SGHRS and CDR2 YFSETQ. V lost 0 bases, J lost 7 bases, and 7 bases lay in between.

This chain connects TRBV7-9 to TRBJ1-6; 8 positions agree with TRBD1. CDR1 is SEHNR and CDR2 is FQNEAQ in the germline V gene (reference sequence). Trimming at V came to 11 bases and at J to 4 bases, leaving 7 bases not matched to a gene. The CDR3 length is 14 residues. The CDR3, as DNA: TGTGCCGGCGGACAGGGCATATATAATTCACCCCTCCACTTT. It encodes CAGGQGIYNSPLHF.

This chain joins TRBV5-1 and TRBJ2-1; 8 bases line up with TRBD1. Trimming cost V 1 base and J 7 bases; bases outside gene matches: 4. CDR1 and CDR2 (germline): SGHRS, YFSETQ. This CDR3 is 14 amino acids long. Here the CDR3 DNA reads TGCGCCAGCAGCTTGCAGGGGGCAGGGAATGAGCAGTTCTTC. Amino acids: CASSLQGAGNEQFF. Full variable domain (outside the CDR3, taken from reference TRBV5-1 and TRBJ2-1): KAGVTQTPRYLIKTRGQQVTLSCSPISGHRSVSWYQQTPGQGLQFLFEYFSETQRNKGNFPGRFSGRQFSNSRSEMNVSTLELGDSALYLCASSLQGAGNEQFFGPGTRLTVL.

The CDR3 spells CASSFYISAPGPYEQYF. In nucleotides, the CDR3 is TGTGCCAGCAGCTTTTACATTTCTGCCCCAGGACCCTACGAGCAGTACTTC. This chain connects TRBV5-4 to TRBJ2-7; no firm D call. CDR3 length equals 17 residues. Germline-derived CDR1 and CDR2 are SGHNT and YYREEE (reference sequence). Trimming took off 2 bases at V and 2 bases at J, with 20 bases between the two ends.

This clone came up a few times. This chain joins TRBV10-1 and TRBJ1-6; no clear D. V lost 5 bases and J 0 bases, leaving 29 bases between the germline ends. This CDR3 spans 22 amino acids. Germline-derived CDR1 and CDR2 are WNHNN and SYGVQD (reference sequence). This chain's CDR3 is CASSRLPVWLIPPRSYNSPLHF. Here the CDR3 DNA reads TGCGCCAGCAGTCGGCTCCCCGTTTGGCTAATCCCCCCCCGCTCCTATAATTCACCCCTCCACTTT.

CDR3 bases: TGTGCCAGCAGCGATAGAGCGGCGGCTCTAGCCAAAAACATTCAGTACTTC. Translated, it gives CASSDRAAALAKNIQYF. The chain uses TRBV7-9 and TRBJ2-4, with a possible D match to TRBD2 (5 bases). This CDR3 has 17 amino acids. Between the trimmed V and J ends, which lost 5 bases and 0 bases, there was a span of 17 bases. Germline V lookup: CDR1 SEHNR, CDR2 FQNEAQ (reference sequence).